What follows is one T cell receptor (beta chain) and its context. This record comes from a study of technical replicates of blood from a few donors. Method: immunoSEQ multiplex PCR; TCRdb's copy keeps in-frame clones and lacks some. The table has about 72,000 clones, 92% seen once; the top ten hold 0.42%. Trimming pared 5 bases from V and 4 bases from J, leaving 10 bases between. Germline V gene sequence: CDR1 LNHNV, CDR2 YYDKDF (reference sequence). This CDR3 spans 13 amino acids. The chain has TRBV15 and TRBJ2-3; weak D call: TRBD1 (6 bases). Source material: T cells isolated from PBMCs. The receptor was derived from a human donor in good health. In DNA, the CDR3 is TGTGCCACCAGCGGGTACAGGGCAGATACGCAGTATTTT. Translation gives CATSGYRADTQYF. Using reference TRBV15 and TRBJ2-3 for the parts outside the CDR3, the full variable domain is DAMVIQNPRYQVTQFGKPVTLSCSQTLNHNVMYWYQQKSSQAPKLLFHYYDKDFNNEADTPDNFQSRRPNTSFCFLDIRSPGLGDTAMYLCATSGYRADTQYFGPGTRLTVL.